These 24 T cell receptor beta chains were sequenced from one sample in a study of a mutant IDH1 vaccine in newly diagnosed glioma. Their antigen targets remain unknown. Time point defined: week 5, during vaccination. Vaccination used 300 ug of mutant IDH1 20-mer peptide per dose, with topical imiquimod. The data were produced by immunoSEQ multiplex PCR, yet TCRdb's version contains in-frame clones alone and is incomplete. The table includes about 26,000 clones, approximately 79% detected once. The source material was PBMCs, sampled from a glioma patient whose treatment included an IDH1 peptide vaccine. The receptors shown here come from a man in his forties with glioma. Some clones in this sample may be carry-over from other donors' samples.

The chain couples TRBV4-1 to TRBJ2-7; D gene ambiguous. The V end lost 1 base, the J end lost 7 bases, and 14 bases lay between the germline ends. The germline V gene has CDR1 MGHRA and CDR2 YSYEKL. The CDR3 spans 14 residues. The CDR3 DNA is TGCGCCAGCAGCCAAGGTCAAGGGCTGGGAGAGCAGTACTTC. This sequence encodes CASSQGQGLGEQYF.

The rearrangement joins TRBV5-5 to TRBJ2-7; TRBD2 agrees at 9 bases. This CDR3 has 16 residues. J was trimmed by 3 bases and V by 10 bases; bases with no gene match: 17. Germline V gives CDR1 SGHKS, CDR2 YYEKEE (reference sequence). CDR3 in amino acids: CAGPSTRRGGFYEQYF. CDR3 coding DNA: TGTGCCGGGCCCTCGACTCGGCGGGGGGGCTTCTACGAGCAGTACTTC.

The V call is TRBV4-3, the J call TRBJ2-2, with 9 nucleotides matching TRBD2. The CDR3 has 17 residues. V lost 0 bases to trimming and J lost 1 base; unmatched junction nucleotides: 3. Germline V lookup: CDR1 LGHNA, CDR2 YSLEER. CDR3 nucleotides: TGCGCCAGCAGCCAAGAAGGTAGCGGGGGGAACACCGGGGAGCTGTTTTTT. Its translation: CASSQEGSGGNTGELFF.

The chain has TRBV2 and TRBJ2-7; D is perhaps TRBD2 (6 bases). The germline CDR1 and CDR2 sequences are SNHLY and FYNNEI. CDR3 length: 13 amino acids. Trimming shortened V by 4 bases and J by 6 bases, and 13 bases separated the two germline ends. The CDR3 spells CASSVIRGGEQYF. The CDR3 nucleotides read TGTGCCAGCAGTGTAATTCGGGGAGGCGAGCAGTACTTC.

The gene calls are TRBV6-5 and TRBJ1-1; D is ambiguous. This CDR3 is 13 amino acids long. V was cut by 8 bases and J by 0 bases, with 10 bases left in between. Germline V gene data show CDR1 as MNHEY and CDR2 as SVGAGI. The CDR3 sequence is CASRAGVNTEAFF. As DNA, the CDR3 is TGTGCCAGCCGGGCGGGAGTGAACACTGAAGCTTTCTTT.

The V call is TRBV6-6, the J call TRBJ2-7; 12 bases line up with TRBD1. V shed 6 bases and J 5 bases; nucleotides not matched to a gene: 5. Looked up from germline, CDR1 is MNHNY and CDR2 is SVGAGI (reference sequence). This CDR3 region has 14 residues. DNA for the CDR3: TGTGCCAGCAGACCGGGACAGGGGGCAAACGAGCAGTACTTC. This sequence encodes CASRPGQGANEQYF.

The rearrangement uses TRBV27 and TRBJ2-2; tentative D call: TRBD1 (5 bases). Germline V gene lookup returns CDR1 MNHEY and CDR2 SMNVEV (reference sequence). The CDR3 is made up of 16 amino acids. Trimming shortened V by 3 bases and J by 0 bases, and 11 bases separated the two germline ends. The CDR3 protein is CASSLQGPPNTGELFF. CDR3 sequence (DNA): TGTGCCAGCAGTTTGCAGGGTCCCCCGAACACCGGGGAGCTGTTTTTT.

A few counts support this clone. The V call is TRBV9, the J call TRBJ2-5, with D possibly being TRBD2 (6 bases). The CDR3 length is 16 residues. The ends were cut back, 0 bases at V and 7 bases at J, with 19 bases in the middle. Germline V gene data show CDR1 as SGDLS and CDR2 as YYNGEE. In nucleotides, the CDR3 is TGTGCCAGCAGCGTAGACGGGGAGGTGGGTGTCTCGACCCAGTACTTC. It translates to CASSVDGEVGVSTQYF. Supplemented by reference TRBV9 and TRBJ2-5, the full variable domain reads DSGVTQTPKHLITATGQRVTLRCSPRSGDLSVYWYQQSLDQGLQFLIQYYNGEERAKGNILERFSAQQFPDLHSELNLSSLELGDSALYFCASSVDGEVGVSTQYFGPGTRLLVL.

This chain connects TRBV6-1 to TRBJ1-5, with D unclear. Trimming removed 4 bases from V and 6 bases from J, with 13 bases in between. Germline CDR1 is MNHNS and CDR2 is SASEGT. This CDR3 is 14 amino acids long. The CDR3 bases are TGTGCCAGCAGTGCCCAGGTGGTAACTCAGCCCCAGCATTTT. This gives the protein CASSAQVVTQPQHF.

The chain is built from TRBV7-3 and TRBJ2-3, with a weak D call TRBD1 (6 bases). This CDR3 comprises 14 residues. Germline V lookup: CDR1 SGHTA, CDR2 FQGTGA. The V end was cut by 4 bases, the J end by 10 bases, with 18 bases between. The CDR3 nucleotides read TGTGCCAGCAGCTCAACCGGACAGATCTACCCGCAGTATTTT. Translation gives CASSSTGQIYPQYF.

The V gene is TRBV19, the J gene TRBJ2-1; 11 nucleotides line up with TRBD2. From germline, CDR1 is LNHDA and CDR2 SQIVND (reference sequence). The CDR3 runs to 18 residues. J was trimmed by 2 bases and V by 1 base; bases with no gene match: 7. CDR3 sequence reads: CASSIGLAGPNPYNEQFF. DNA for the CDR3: TGTGCCAGTAGTATAGGACTAGCGGGGCCCAACCCCTACAATGAGCAGTTCTTC.

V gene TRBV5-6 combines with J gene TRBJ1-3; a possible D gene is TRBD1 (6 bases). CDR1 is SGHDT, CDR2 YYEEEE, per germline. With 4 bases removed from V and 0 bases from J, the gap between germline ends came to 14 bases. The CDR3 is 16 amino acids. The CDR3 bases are TGTGCCAGCAGCATCAGGGGCACGAGCTCTGGAAACACCATATATTTT. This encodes CASSIRGTSSGNTIYF.

The CDR3 spells CASSTEPTLEQYF. The CDR3 bases are TGCGCCAGCTCGACAGAGCCTACGCTGGAGCAGTACTTC. J is TRBJ2-5 and V is TRBV5-1; TRBD1 is a possible D gene (5 bases). The CDR3 has 13 amino acids. From germline, CDR1 is SGHRS and CDR2 YFSETQ. Trimming removed 7 bases from V and 11 bases from J, with 21 bases in between.

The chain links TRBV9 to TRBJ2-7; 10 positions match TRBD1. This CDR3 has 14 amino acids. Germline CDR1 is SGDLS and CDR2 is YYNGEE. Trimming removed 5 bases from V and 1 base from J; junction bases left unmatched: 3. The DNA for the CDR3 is TGTGCCAGCAGTCTGGGACAGGGGTCCTACGAGCAGTACTTC. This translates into CASSLGQGSYEQYF.

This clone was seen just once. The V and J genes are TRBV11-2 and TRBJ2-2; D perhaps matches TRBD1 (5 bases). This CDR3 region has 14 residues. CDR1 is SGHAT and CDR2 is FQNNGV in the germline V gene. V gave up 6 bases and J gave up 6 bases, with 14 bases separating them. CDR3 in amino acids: CASRSEGVAGELFF. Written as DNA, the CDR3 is TGTGCCAGCAGGTCGGAAGGGGTGGCCGGGGAGCTGTTTTTT.

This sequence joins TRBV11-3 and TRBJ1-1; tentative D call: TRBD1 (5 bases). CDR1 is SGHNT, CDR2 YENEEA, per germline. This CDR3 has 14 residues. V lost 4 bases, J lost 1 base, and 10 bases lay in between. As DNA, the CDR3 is TGTGCCAGCAGCTCGACAGACTCGAACACTGAAGCTTTCTTT. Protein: CASSSTDSNTEAFF. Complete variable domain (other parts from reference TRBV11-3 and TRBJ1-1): EAGVVQSPRYKIIEKKQPVAFWCNPISGHNTLYWYLQNLGQGPELLIRYENEEAVDDSQLPKDRFSAERLKGVDSTLKIQPAELGDSAVYLCASSSTDSNTEAFFGQGTRLTVV.

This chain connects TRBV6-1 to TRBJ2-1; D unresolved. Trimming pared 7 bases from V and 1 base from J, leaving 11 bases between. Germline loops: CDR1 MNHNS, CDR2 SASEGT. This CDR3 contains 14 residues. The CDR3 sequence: CASTPSSSYNEQFF. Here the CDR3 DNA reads TGTGCCAGCACCCCTTCATCGTCCTACAATGAGCAGTTCTTC.

The CDR3 region has the DNA TGTGCCTGGAGTAGGCCTGTAGTGGCTGGGGCCAACGTCCTGACTTTC. It yields the protein CAWSRPVVAGANVLTF. This chain joins TRBV30 and TRBJ2-6; D gene uncertain. Trimming took off 2 bases at V and 2 bases at J, with 13 bases between the two ends. There are 16 residues in the CDR3. Per germline, CDR1 GTSNPN and CDR2 SVGIG (reference sequence).

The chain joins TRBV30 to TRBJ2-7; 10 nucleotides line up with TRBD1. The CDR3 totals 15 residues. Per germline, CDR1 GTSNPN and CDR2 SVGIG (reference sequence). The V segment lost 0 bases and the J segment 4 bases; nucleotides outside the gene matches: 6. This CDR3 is CAWSVRDRGKYEQYF. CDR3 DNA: TGTGCCTGGAGTGTGCGGGACAGGGGAAAATACGAGCAGTACTTC.

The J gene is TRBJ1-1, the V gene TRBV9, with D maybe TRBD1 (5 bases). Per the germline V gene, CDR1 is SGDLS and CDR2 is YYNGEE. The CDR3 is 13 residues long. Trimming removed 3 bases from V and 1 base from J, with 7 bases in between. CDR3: CASSDTGNTEAFF. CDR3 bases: TGTGCCAGCAGCGATACAGGGAACACTGAAGCTTTCTTT.

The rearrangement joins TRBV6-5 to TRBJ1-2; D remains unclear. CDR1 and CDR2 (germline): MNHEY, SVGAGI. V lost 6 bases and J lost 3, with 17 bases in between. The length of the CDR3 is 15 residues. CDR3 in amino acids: CASSGRVLGDYGYTF. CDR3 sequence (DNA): TGTGCCAGCAGCGGCCGGGTTCTCGGGGACTATGGCTACACCTTC.

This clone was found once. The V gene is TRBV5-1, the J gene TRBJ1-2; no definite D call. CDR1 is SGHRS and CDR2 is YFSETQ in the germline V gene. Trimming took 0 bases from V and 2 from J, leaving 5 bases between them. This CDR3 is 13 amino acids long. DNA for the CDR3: TGCGCCAGCAGCTTGGTGCAGAACTATGGCTACACCTTC. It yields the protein CASSLVQNYGYTF. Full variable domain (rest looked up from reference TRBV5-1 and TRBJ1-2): KAGVTQTPRYLIKTRGQQVTLSCSPISGHRSVSWYQQTPGQGLQFLFEYFSETQRNKGNFPGRFSGRQFSNSRSEMNVSTLELGDSALYLCASSLVQNYGYTFGSGTRLTVV.

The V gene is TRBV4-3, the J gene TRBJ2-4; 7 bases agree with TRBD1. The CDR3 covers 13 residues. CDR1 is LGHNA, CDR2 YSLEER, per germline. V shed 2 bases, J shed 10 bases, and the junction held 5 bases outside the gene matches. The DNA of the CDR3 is TGCGCCAGCAGCCAACTGGACAGGCAAATTCAGTACTTC. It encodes CASSQLDRQIQYF.

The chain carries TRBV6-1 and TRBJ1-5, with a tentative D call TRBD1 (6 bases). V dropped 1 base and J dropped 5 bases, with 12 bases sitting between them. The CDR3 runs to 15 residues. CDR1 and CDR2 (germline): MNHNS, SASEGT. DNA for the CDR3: TGTGCCAGCAGTGAAGGGACAGCCACTTATCAGCCCCAGCATTTT. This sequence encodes CASSEGTATYQPQHF.